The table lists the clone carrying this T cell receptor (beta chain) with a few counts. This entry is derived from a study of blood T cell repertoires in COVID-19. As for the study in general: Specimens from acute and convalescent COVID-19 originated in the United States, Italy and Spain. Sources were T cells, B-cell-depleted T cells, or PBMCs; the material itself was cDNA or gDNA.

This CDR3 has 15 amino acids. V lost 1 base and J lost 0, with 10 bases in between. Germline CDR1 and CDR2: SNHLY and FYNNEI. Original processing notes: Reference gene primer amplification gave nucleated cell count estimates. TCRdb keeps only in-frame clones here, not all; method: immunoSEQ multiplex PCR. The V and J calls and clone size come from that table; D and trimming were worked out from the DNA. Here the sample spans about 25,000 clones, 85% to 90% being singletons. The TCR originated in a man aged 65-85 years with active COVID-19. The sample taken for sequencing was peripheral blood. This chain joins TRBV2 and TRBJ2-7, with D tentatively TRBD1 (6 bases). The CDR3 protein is CASSEGGTNSYEQYF. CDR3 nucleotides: TGTGCCAGCAGTGAAGGAGGGACAAACTCCTACGAGCAGTACTTC.